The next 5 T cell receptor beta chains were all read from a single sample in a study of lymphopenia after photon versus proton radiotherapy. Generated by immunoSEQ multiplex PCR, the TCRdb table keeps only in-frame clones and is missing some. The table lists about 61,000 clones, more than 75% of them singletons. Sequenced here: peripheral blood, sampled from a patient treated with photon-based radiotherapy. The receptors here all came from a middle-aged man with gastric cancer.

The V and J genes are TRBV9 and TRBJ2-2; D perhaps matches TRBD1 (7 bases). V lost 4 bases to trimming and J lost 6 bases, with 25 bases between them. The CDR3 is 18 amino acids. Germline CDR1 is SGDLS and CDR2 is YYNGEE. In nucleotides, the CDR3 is TGTGCCAGCAGCACGCTCCTACAGGGGACTGGGTTCCCCGGGGAGCTGTTTTTT. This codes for CASSTLLQGTGFPGELFF.

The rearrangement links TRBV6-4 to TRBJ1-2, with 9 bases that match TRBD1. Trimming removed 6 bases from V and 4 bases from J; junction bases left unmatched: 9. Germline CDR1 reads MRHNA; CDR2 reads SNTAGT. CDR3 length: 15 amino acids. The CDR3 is CASRGQGLGIYGYTF. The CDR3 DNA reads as TGTGCCAGCAGGGGACAGGGTCTGGGTATCTATGGCTACACCTTC.

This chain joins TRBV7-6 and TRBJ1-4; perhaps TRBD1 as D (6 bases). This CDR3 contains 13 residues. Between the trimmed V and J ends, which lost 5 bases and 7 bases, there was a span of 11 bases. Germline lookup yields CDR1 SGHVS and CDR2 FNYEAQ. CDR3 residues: CASSKGGGEKLFF. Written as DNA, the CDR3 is TGTGCCAGCAGCAAAGGGGGGGGTGAAAAACTGTTTTTT.

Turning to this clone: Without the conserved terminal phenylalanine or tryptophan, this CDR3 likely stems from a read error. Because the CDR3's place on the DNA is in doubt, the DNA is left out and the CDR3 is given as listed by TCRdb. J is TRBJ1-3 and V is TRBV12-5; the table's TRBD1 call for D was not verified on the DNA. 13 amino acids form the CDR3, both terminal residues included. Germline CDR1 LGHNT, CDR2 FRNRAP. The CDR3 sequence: CASGLALLTGGFG.

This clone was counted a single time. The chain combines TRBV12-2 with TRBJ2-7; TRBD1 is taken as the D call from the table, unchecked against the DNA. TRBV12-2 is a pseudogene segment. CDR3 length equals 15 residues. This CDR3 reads CASRLAGQIFSEQYF. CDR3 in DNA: TGTGCAAGTCGCTTAGCGGGACAGATTTTCTCCGAGCAGTACTTC.